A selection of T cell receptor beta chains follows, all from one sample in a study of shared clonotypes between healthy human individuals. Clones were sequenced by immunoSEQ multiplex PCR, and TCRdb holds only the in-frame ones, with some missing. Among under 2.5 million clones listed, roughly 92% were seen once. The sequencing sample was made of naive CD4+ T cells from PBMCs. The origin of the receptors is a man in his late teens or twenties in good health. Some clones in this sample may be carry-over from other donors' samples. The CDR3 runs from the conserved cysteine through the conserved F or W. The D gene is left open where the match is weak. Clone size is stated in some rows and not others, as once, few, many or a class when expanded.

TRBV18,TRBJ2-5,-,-,CASSPLTMQETQYF,TGTGCCAGCTCACCCCTTACGATGCAAGAGACCCAGTACTTC
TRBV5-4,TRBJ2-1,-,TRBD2,CASSLRGSRYEQFF,TGTGCCAGCAGCTTGCGCGGGAGTCGGTATGAGCAGTTCTTC
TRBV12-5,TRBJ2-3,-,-,CASLGGLPTDTQYF,TGTGCTAGCCTAGGGGGACTCCCCACAGATACGCAGTATTTT
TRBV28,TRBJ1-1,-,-,CASSSPGDGAKVAFF,TGTGCCAGCAGTTCCCCCGGGGACGGAGCAAAAGTGGCTTTCTTT
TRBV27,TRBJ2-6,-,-,CASTGSGANVLTF,TGTGCCAGCACAGGGTCTGGGGCCAACGTCCTGACTTTC
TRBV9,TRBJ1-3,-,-,CASASGISGNTIYF,TGTGCCAGCGCCTCGGGGATCTCTGGAAACACCATATATTTT
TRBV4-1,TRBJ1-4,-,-,CASSSGGLGEKLFF,TGCGCCAGCAGCTCCGGGGGGCTAGGTGAAAAACTGTTTTTT
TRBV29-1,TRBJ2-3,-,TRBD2,CSVRTSGRAWSTDTQYF,TGCAGCGTGCGGACTAGCGGGAGGGCATGGAGCACAGATACGCAGTATTTT
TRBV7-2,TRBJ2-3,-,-,CASSLGGAIDTQYF,TGTGCCAGCAGCTTAGGGGGGGCTATAGATACGCAGTATTTT
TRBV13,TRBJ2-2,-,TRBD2,CASSISGRRTGELFF,TGTGCCAGCAGCATAAGCGGGAGGCGCACCGGGGAGCTGTTTTTT
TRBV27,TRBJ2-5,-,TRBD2,CASSLSTSGSQETQYF,TGTGCCAGCAGTTTATCGACTAGCGGGAGCCAAGAGACCCAGTACTTC
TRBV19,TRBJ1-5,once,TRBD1,CASSTYRGNQPQHF,TGTGCCAGTAGTACCTACAGGGGAAATCAGCCCCAGCATTTT
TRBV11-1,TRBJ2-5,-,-,CASSSFQETQYF,TGTGCCAGCAGCTCCTTCCAAGAGACCCAGTACTTC
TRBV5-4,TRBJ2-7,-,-,CASSLEPGPYEQYF,TGTGCCAGCAGCTTGGAGCCGGGGCCCTACGAGCAGTACTTC
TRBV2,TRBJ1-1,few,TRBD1,CASRGQGGTEAFF,TGTGCCAGCAGAGGACAGGGGGGCACTGAAGCTTTCTTT
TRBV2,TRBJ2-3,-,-,CASSLGQLPDTQYF,TGTGCCAGCTCCCTGGGGCAACTCCCAGATACGCAGTATTTT
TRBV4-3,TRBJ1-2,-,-,CASSQVKGFGYGYTF,TGCGCCAGCAGCCAAGTAAAGGGTTTCGGCTATGGCTACACCTTC
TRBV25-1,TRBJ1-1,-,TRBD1,CASGQGARTEAFF,TGTGCCAGCGGACAGGGGGCGCGGACTGAAGCTTTCTTT
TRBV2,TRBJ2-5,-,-,CASSEGRQFGETQYF,TGTGCCAGCAGTGAGGGGCGCCAGTTCGGGGAGACCCAGTACTTC
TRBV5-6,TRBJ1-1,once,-,CASSLVKQGSEAFF,TGTGCCAGCAGCTTGGTAAAACAGGGCTCTGAAGCTTTCTTT
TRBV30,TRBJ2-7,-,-,CAWGGQGLEQYF,TGTGCCTGGGGGGGGCAGGGACTCGAGCAGTACTTC
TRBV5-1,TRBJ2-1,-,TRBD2,CASSLGLAGGNEQFF,TGCGCCAGCAGCTTGGGACTAGCGGGGGGCAATGAGCAGTTCTTC
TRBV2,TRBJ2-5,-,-,CASRYSRMGQGTQYF,TGTGCCAGCAGGTATTCCCGGATGGGCCAAGGGACCCAGTACTTC